This T cell receptor beta chain was sequenced for a study of cytotoxic CD8 clonotypes in ibrutinib-treated CLL (dated by TCRdb to about 2021). At the level of the whole study: In this cohort, around 14 patients were treatment-naive and about a dozen were relapsed/refractory, while 17 to 18 had unmutated IGHV. Patients were still on ibrutinib when every remission and progressive disease sample was collected. Cryopreserved peripheral blood mononuclear cells were collected before treatment, at response, and at either disease progression or sustained remission. Responses were partial in 24 patients and complete in 2; after median 68 months follow-up, roughly 14 stayed in remission and about twelve progressed. Of the 85 to 90 participants in the trial, 25 to 30 had longitudinal samples available. An average of around 250,000 productive templates and some 99,000 productive rearrangements was obtained per sample. Response samples were taken after a median of 12 months on treatment, ranging from about 6 to 36 months.

What this sample's time point label stands for: progressive disease on ibrutinib. Approximately 2 micrograms of genomic DNA were extracted from cryopreserved PBMCs for TCR beta library preparation. Longitudinal blood samples from CLL patients on ibrutinib monotherapy were analyzed using high-throughput TCR beta sequencing. The patients took part in an open-label, single-center phase 2 trial of ibrutinib monotherapy. For CDR1 and CDR2, the germline V gene lists SGHTA and FQGTGA. At the junction V is shortened by 7 bases and J by 4 bases, with 13 bases in between. The CDR3 runs 14 amino acids, cysteine and phenylalanine included. Only the CDR3 DNA is retained, 42 bases long and in frame from the first base. This clone was seen only a few times. Its target antigen remains unknown. Base qualities were left out, and no much larger clone turns up one base away. A MiSeq instrument was used for deep resolution sequencing, which targeted depths ranging from 1 in 1 million up to 1 in 200,000 T cells, with coverage averaging 10x for each clonotype. TCR beta libraries were generated with the immunoSEQ hsTCRB Kit. From the authors' description of their analysis: The data were analyzed with ImmunoSEQ Analyzer and ImmunoSEQ Data Assistant, and V, D and J gene assignments followed IMGT definitions. Clonality, which ranges from 0 to 1, was calculated as one minus the normalized Shannon entropy of productive rearrangement frequencies. Only overrepresented clonotypes making up at least 0.05% of each patient's repertoire were included in the public clonotype analysis. Repertoires from some twelve age-matched healthy donors in immuneACCESS were used as clonality controls. TCRdb carries this immuneACCESS record with in-frame sequences only. Its versions omit some clonotypes, under half of them owing to an unresolved V gene in the studies checked, with the rest unexplained. V, J and clone size derive from that table, while D and trimming were established from the DNA sequence. For this sample there are over 9,000 clones; around three quarters appear just once. Jointly, the top ten make up roughly a sixth of the sample.

The paper as a whole reports these results and caveats: Clonality rose at ibrutinib response, remained stable during sustained remission, and dropped back toward baseline at progression. Public clonotypes were rare and either shrank or stayed stable during treatment, and the rise in clonality at ibrutinib response reflected expansion of private clonotypes. At baseline, clonality was higher than in age-matched healthy donors and showed a strong correlation with circulating CD8+ T-cell counts. Sampling times were not matched between patients in sustained remission and patients whose disease was progressing, and lymph node repertoires were not examined.

This sample comprised PBMCs, obtained at disease progression, from a patient treated with ibrutinib. This receptor was identified in a human donor with chronic lymphocytic leukemia. The rearranged segments are TRBV7-3 and TRBJ2-2; the D gene remains uncertain. The DNA sequence is as follows: TGTGCCAGCAAGCACGCGACGTCCACCGGGGAGCTGTTTTTT. This codes for CASKHATSTGELFF.